This T cell receptor beta chain was recovered during a study of tumor-infiltrating lymphocytes in primary liver carcinoma. Study-wide findings and caveats: Top clones occupying all five tumor regions numbered only about 7-25%.

On this clonotype itself: Its specificity is unknown. One end of the junction is discordant with germline, which a read error may explain.

The template, about 550 ng total RNA, yielded TCR beta cDNA made with a constant-region primer. Libraries for TCR beta were built through three nested multiplex PCR rounds, which together made up a slightly modified ARM-PCR procedure. Each of the first two PCR rounds ran approximately 11 cycles with TRBV1-TRBV30 forward and C-beta reverse primers. In TCRdb, the multiplex PCR reads were re-called with MiXCR into one record per CDR3 protein. The sample includes about 190,000 distinct CDR3 sequences, around four fifths seen only once; the top ten take 15% to 20%. Germline-derived CDR1 and CDR2 are SEHNR and FQNEAQ (reference sequence). There are 15 residues in the CDR3. It was from about 21-30 mg of unsorted bulk tissue that RNA and DNA were co-extracted.

The sequence was obtained from a man aged 35-49 years with primary liver carcinoma and hepatitis B virus infection. This sequence joins TRBV7-9 and TRBJ2-5, with D perhaps given as TRBD1 or TRBD2 (5 bases each). Sample: tumor tissue from primary liver carcinoma. The DNA of the CDR3 is TGTGCCAGCAGCTTCTGGACAAGGGGAGAAGAGAACCAGTACTTC. Its protein is CASSFWTRGEENQYF. Variable domain in full (rest from reference TRBV7-9 and TRBJ2-5): DTGVSQNPRHKITKRGQNVTFRCDPISEHNRLYWYRQTLGQGPEFLTYFQNEAQLEKSRLLSDRFSAERPKGSFSTLEIQRTEQGDSAMYLCASSFWTRGEENQYFGPGTRLLVL.